Sequencing of this T cell receptor (beta chain) was carried out in a study of radiation and T cells in renal cell carcinoma. Data came from immunoSEQ multiplex PCR; TCRdb stores just in-frame clones and leaves some out. The sample has 100,000 to 150,000 clones, 81% seen once; the top ten hold roughly 5%. This CDR3 region has 11 residues. V lost 4 bases to trimming and J lost 2 bases, with 1 base between them. The germline V gene has CDR1 SEHNR and CDR2 FQNEAQ (reference sequence). As for time point: blood 2 weeks post-SBRT. Treatment given: 15 Gy SBRT to primary tumor, nephrectomy 4 weeks later. Source: blood, taken from a patient whose treatment included radiotherapy and nephrectomy. This TCR came from a man over 45 with renal cell carcinoma. The rearrangement links TRBV7-9 to TRBJ2-3; unclear D gene. Here the CDR3 reads CASSYTDTQYF. The CDR3, as DNA: TGTGCCAGCAGCTACACAGATACGCAGTATTTT.